The T cell receptor (beta chain) described here comes from a study of human T cells and chemical hapten exposure. Study as a whole: Patients additionally received therapeutic doses of diphenylcyclopropenone on the scalp once a week, and this continued throughout the approximately 25-week study. Women made up most patients, who had alopecia areata, totalis or universalis. Epicutaneous patch tests delivered 0.01% DPC to the upper back, with evaluation at 6 days.

Overall study findings and caveats: High-frequency TCRs, those above 1 in 1000, stayed the same after DPC sensitization.

The time point is: patch test 3, about 24 weeks after DPC sensitization. This sample's treatment: therapeutic diphenylcyclopropenone sensitization with weekly scalp DPC. TCRdb recomputed calls from the RACE reads with MiXCR, one row per CDR3 protein. Of 120,000 or so distinct CDR3 sequences in the sample, around 11% were seen once. The germline V gene has CDR1 KGHDR and CDR2 SFDVKD. V lost 7 bases to trimming and J lost 8 bases, with 20 bases between them. There are 14 residues in the CDR3. Concerning this clonotype: The antigen is unknown.

This material consisted of whole blood, taken in connection with sensitization to the hapten diphenylcyclopropenone (DPC). The receptor comes from a woman in her forties or fifties with alopecia areata. Some clones in this sample may be carry-over from other donors' samples. The chain couples TRBV24-1 to TRBJ2-7; D may be TRBD1 (6 bases). CDR3: CATSKGGLDPKQYF. The CDR3 DNA reads TGTGCCACCAGCAAAGGGGGTCTCGACCCCAAGCAGTACTTC.